A selection of T cell receptor beta chains follows, all from one sample in a study of shared clonotypes between healthy human individuals. Some clones are missing from TCRdb's copy, which holds only in-frame ones; the method was immunoSEQ multiplex PCR. The data hold about 2.1 million clones, with over 85% observed a single time. The sample consisted of naive CD8+ T cells from PBMCs. The receptor source for this set is a young man in good health. Some clones in this sample may be carry-over from other donors' samples. Both conserved end residues are part of each CDR3. Only part of the rows carry a size: once, few, many, or a class if the clone is expanded.

J,V,size,CDR3
TRBJ1-2,TRBV7-9,.,CASTKQGSNYGYTF
TRBJ2-3,TRBV7-8,.,CASSFALAGTDTQYF
TRBJ1-5,TRBV28,.,CASSLRRGNQPQHF
TRBJ2-1,TRBV2,once,CASSGRAEGDNEQFF
TRBJ1-4,TRBV4-1,once,CASSQESTNEKLFF
TRBJ2-2,TRBV7-6,.,CASSWRAFPPNTGELFF
TRBJ2-1,TRBV28,.,CASSSAEQFF
TRBJ2-3,TRBV7-9,once,CASSHELAFFTDTQYF
TRBJ2-1,TRBV29-1,.,CSVRRTSGRAVYNEQFF
TRBJ2-5,TRBV7-9,once,CASSLVEGGGSETQYF
TRBJ1-4,TRBV9,few,CASSVGRAANEKLFF
TRBJ2-7,TRBV6-5,.,CASPSGEGEQYF
TRBJ1-3,TRBV28,.,CASSTRVNSGNTIYF
TRBJ2-1,TRBV27,few,CASSSSSYNEQFF
TRBJ2-7,TRBV5-6,.,CASSLTGLYEQYF
TRBJ2-5,TRBV6-5,.,CASSYGYKETQYF
TRBJ2-1,TRBV29-1,.,CSVGRGDSYNEQFF
TRBJ2-7,TRBV7-2,.,CASSLAFEQYF
TRBJ2-7,TRBV15,many,CATSTRGIGHEQYF
TRBJ2-7,TRBV9,.,CASSVSREGGYEQYF
TRBJ1-1,TRBV7-9,.,CASSARTGSRRNTEAFF
TRBJ2-2,TRBV11-3,.,CASSSDRGMAGELFF
TRBJ1-5,TRBV28,.,CASSLRPSPGPQHF
TRBJ2-1,TRBV9,.,CASSSGVSYNEQFF
TRBJ1-4,TRBV27,.,CATRRITGDPATNEKLFF
TRBJ2-5,TRBV27,.,CASSSLAGGPRETQYF
TRBJ2-7,TRBV28,.,CASSFQGPTSYEQYF
TRBJ2-3,TRBV4-3,once,CASSPEVGRINTDTQYF
TRBJ2-1,TRBV28,.,CASSITGSSYNEQFF
TRBJ1-5,TRBV9,.,CASSVGTGGQPQHF
TRBJ2-7,TRBV25-1,.,CASSEFEGSYEQYF
TRBJ2-2,TRBV9,.,CASSGQRGLAGVTGELFF
TRBJ2-6,TRBV5-1,.,CASSFRTGTVDSGANVLTF
TRBJ2-7,TRBV4-2,.,CASSQEGGRDSYEQYF
TRBJ2-5,TRBV5-4,.,CASSAKTSGRAIDQETQYF
TRBJ1-2,TRBV7-2,few,CASSPRDRGISDGYTF
TRBJ1-4,TRBV28,.,CASSFRKVNEKLFF
TRBJ1-1,TRBV27,.,CASSFISGGEAFF
TRBJ1-6,TRBV6-5,.,CASSYRDRNNSPLHF
TRBJ1-2,TRBV12-5,.,CASGLGTGGYGYTF
TRBJ1-1,TRBV27,once,CASRSDFEAFF
TRBJ2-7,TRBV27,.,CASRRRDSNSYEQYF
TRBJ2-5,TRBV23-1,.,CASRFTGTLDF
TRBJ2-1,TRBV11-2,once,CASQDRDRGVNEQFF
TRBJ1-4,TRBV9,.,CASSVGGFGEKLFF
TRBJ1-1,TRBV5-1,.,CASSLEPRTEAFF
TRBJ2-2,TRBV6-5,.,CASSYLRETGELFF
TRBJ2-7,TRBV5-1,.,CASSLRPDRTYEQYF
TRBJ2-3,TRBV9,.,CASSAREREWLDTQYF
TRBJ2-7,TRBV28,.,CASSRDSYEQYF
TRBJ2-1,TRBV15,.,CASSADRGYNEQFF
TRBJ2-5,TRBV5-1,.,CASSGRTSGVQETQYF
TRBJ2-5,TRBV29-1,.,CSFEDLGPRTQYF